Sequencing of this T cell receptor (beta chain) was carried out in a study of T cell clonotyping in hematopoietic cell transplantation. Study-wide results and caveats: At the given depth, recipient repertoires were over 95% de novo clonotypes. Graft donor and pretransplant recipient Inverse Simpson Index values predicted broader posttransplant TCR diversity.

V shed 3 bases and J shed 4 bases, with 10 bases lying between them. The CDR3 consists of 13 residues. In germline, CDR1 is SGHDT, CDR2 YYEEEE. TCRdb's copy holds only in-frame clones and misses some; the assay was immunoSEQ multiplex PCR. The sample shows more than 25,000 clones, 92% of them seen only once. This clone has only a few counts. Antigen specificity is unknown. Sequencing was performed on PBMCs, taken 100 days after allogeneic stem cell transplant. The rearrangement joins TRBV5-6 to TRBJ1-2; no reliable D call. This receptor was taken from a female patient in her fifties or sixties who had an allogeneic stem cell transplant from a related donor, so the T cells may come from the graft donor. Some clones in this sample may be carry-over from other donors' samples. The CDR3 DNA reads TGTGCCAGCAGCTCCCAGGAAACCTATGGCTACACCTTC. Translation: CASSSQETYGYTF. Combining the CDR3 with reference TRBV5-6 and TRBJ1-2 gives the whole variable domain DAGVTQSPTHLIKTRGQQVTLRCSPKSGHDTVSWYQQALGQGPQFIFQYYEEEERQRGNFPDRFSGHQFPNYSSELNVNALLLGDSALYLCASSSQETYGYTFGSGTRLTVV.